This T cell receptor (beta chain) comes out of a study of technical replicates of blood from several donors. This clone was detected once. The repertoire was sequenced with immunoSEQ multiplex PCR; TCRdb's copy has only in-frame clones and lacks some. The sample yields around 79,000 clones, around 90% seen once. Germline assignment: CDR1 SGHDT and CDR2 YYEEEE. Germline trimming cut 4 bases from V and 1 base from J; bases unmatched to any gene: 7. This CDR3 is 17 amino acids long. The sequenced sample consisted of T cells isolated from PBMCs. This sequence was found in a human donor in good health. The chain is built from TRBV5-6 and TRBJ2-5; 13 positions match TRBD2. CDR3 protein: CASSGLAGELTQETQYF. As DNA, the CDR3 is TGTGCCAGCAGCGGACTAGCGGGGGAGCTAACCCAAGAGACCCAGTACTTC. Together with reference TRBV5-6 and TRBJ2-5, the CDR3 gives the full variable domain: DAGVTQSPTHLIKTRGQQVTLRCSPKSGHDTVSWYQQALGQGPQFIFQYYEEEERQRGNFPDRFSGHQFPNYSSELNVNALLLGDSALYLCASSGLAGELTQETQYFGPGTRLLVL.